This T cell receptor (beta chain) comes out of a study of blood T cell repertoires in COVID-19. For the study at large: Collection of acute and convalescent COVID-19 samples took place in the United States, Italy and Spain. Nucleic acid was either cDNA or gDNA, and it came from T cells, B-cell-depleted T cells, or PBMCs.

This CDR3 is 21 amino acids long. In the authors' methods: Cell counts per sample came from amplifying reference gene primers. Produced via immunoSEQ multiplex PCR; TCRdb's table is partial and in-frame only. That table furnishes V, J and clone size, whereas the DNA furnished D and trimming. The table lists 150,000 to 200,000 clones, over 75% of them singletons. The gene calls are TRBV21-1 and TRBJ2-5; the table calls TRBD2, which could not be checked here. TRBV21-1 is noted as a pseudogene. The clonotype comes from a woman aged 80 or over with acute or convalescent COVID-19. The sequenced sample was peripheral blood. The CDR3 nucleotides read TGTGCCAGCAGCCAACCGTTTTTTTGCGGAAATCTGCAACATCGGATGGAGACCCAGTACTTC. Residues: CASSQPFFCGNLQHRMETQYF.